This T cell receptor beta chain is from a study of blood T cell repertoires in COVID-19. Produced via immunoSEQ multiplex PCR; TCRdb's table is partial and in-frame only. The sample lists around 300,000 clones, over 85% occurring once. Clinical history as reported by participants underpinned cohort assignment. What was sequenced was PBMCs or T cells enriched from blood (not recorded which). This TCR was recovered from a woman aged 60-75 years who had recovered from COVID-19.

The chain's CDR3 is CASSVDTTGNTIYF. In DNA form, the CDR3 reads TGCGCCAGCAGCGTGGACACGACTGGAAACACCATATATTTT. The genes are TRBV5-1 and TRBJ1-3; TRBD1 is a possible D gene (5 bases). The CDR3 loop spans 14 amino acids. V was clipped by 4 bases and J by 2 bases, with 10 bases between them. From germline, CDR1 is SGHRS and CDR2 YFSETQ. The full variable domain, in which reference TRBV5-1 and TRBJ1-3 provide the parts outside the CDR3, is KAGVTQTPRYLIKTRGQQVTLSCSPISGHRSVSWYQQTPGQGLQFLFEYFSETQRNKGNFPGRFSGRQFSNSRSEMNVSTLELGDSALYLCASSVDTTGNTIYFGEGSWLTVV.